This TCR beta chain emerged from a study of memory B cells and T cells in multiple sclerosis (dated by TCRdb to the late 2010s). A note on the overall study: TCR beta repertoires of autoproliferating peripheral T cells were compared with the TCR beta repertoires of brain lesion-infiltrating T cells in multiple sclerosis patients. Two multiple sclerosis patients, for whom either brain lesions at autopsy or brain-infiltrating cells from biopsy were available, were included in TCR sequencing.

TCRbeta CDR3 regions were amplified from extracted genomic DNA using the immunoSEQ Platform. The immunoSEQ assay used multiplex PCR together with high-throughput sequencing and a bioinformatics pipeline from the vendor. Per the source publication's procedure: Non-productive sequences and CDR3s shorter than 4 amino acids were excluded, and clonotype frequencies were recalculated for each sample. In immunoSEQ Analyzer 2.0, shared clonotypes were identified as those with identical CDR3 amino acid, V gene and J gene sequences. To normalize repertoire overlap, the number of shared clonotypes was divided by the product of the two clone-set sizes and multiplied by 1000 to give arbitrary units. The source is immuneACCESS, and TCRdb retained only in-frame sequences with V and J called. Part of the clones is not carried over; for the studies checked, unresolved V genes explain less than half of this, and the remainder is unexplained. V and J calls and clone size are given by that table; D and trimming were obtained from the DNA. The sample includes approximately 47,000 clones, with roughly four fifths observed a single time. 1% to 1.3% of the sample goes to the ten largest clones.

Points on this clone: Its antigen has not been determined. Base qualities are not at hand, and no much larger clone is one base apart.

After CFSE-labeled PBMCs were cultured without a stimulus, the autoproliferating (CFSEdim) and non-proliferating (CFSEhi) T cell fractions were sequenced separately. Altogether, about 5.5x10^7 CFSE-labeled PBMCs were kept in culture for roughly seven days with no stimulus, after which the replicate wells were combined. PBMCs were labeled with 0.45 to 0.5 uM CFSE and cultured in serum-free AIM-V medium without exogenous stimuli. PBMCs were obtained by Ficoll density gradient centrifugation and kept cryopreserved until use. Using a FACSAria III, live 7-AAD-negative cells were sorted, then washed with PBS and stored frozen at -80 degrees C as dry pellets. The research as a whole found: Clone-set sizes differed between compartments, which influenced counts of shared clonotypes and required normalization.

The sample taken for sequencing was PBMCs from blood kept in culture. The receptor comes from a human donor with multiple sclerosis.

The CDR3 reads CASSDRGPGEAFF. The nucleotides read TGTGCCAGCAGCGACAGGGGTCCAGGTGAAGCTTTCTTT. The V gene is TRBV7-9 and the J gene is TRBJ1-1; 8 central nucleotides agree with TRBD1. V is trimmed back by 5 bases and J by 7 bases, and the junction contains 6 bases that no gene match accounts for. The germline V gene (reference sequence) sets CDR1 to SEHNR and CDR2 to FQNEAQ. The CDR3 sequence holds 13 residues, the cysteine and phenylalanine included. CDR3 DNA only is kept here, 39 bases in frame from base 1.